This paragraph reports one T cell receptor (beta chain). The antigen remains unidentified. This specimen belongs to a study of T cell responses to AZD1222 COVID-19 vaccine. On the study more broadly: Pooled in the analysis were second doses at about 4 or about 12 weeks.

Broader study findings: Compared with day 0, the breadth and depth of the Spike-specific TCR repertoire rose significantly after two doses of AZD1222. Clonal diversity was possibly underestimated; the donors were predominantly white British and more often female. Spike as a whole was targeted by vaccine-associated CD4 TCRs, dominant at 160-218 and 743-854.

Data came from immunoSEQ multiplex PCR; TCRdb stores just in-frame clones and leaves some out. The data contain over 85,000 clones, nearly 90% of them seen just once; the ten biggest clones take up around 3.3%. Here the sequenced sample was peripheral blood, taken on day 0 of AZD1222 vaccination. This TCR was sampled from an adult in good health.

CDR3 protein: CASRPSGSSYNEQFF. Written as DNA, the CDR3 is TGTGCCAGCAGACCTAGCGGGAGCTCCTACAATGAGCAGTTCTTC. The V and J genes are TRBV27 and TRBJ2-1, with TRBD2 identical over 10 bases. The length of the CDR3 is 15 residues. Germline trimming cut 6 bases from V and 0 bases from J; bases unmatched to any gene: 2. Germline CDR1 MNHEY, CDR2 SMNVEV (reference sequence).